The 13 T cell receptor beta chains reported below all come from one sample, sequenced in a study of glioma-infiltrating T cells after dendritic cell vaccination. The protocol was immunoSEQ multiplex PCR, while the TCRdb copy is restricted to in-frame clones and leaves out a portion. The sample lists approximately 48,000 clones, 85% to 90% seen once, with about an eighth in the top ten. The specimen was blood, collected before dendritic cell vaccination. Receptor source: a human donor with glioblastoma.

CDR3 in DNA: TGCGCCAGCAGCGTATTCACAGGGGCGGGGGAGACCCAGTACTTC. This encodes CASSVFTGAGETQYF. This sequence joins TRBV5-1 and TRBJ2-5, with a weak D call TRBD1 (7 bases). The CDR3 is 15 amino acids. Trimming stripped 4 bases from V and 5 bases from J, with 18 bases between. The V gene's germline CDR1 is SGHRS and CDR2 YFSETQ.

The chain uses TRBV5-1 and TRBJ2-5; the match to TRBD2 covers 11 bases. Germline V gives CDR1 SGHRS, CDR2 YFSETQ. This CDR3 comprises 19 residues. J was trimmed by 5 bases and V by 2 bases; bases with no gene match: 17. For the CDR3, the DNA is TGCGCCAGCAGCTTCCCCAGGGGTAGCGGGGGGGCCTCGAGGGAGACCCAGTACTTC. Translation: CASSFPRGSGGASRETQYF. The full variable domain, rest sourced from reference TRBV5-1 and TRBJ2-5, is KAGVTQTPRYLIKTRGQQVTLSCSPISGHRSVSWYQQTPGQGLQFLFEYFSETQRNKGNFPGRFSGRQFSNSRSEMNVSTLELGDSALYLCASSFPRGSGGASRETQYFGPGTRLLVL.

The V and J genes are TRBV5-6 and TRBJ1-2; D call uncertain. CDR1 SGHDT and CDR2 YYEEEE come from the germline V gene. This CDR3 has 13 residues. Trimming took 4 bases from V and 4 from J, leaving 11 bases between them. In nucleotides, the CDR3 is TGTGCCAGCAGCCAAGCGCGGGGCTATGGCTACACCTTC. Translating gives CASSQARGYGYTF.

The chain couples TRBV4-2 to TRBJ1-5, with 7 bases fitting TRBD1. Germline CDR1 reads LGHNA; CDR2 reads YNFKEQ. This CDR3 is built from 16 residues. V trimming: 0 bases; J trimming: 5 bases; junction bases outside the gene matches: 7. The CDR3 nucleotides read TGTGCCAGCAGCCAAGAGAACAGGGGCGGCTATCAGCCCCAGCATTTT. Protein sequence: CASSQENRGGYQPQHF.

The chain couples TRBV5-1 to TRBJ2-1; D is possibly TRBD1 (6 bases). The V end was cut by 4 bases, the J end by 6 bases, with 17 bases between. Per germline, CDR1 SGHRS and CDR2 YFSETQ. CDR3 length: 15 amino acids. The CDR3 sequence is CASSDRDTGSNEQFF. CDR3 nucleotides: TGCGCCAGCAGCGATCGGGACACCGGGTCCAATGAGCAGTTCTTC.

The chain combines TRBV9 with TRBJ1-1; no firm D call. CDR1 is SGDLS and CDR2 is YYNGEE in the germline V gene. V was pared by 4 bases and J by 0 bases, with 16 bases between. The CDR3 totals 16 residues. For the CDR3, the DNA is TGTGCCAGCAGCCCCAGGAGGGCGGTTCTGAACACTGAAGCTTTCTTT. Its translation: CASSPRRAVLNTEAFF. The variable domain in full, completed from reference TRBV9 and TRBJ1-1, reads DSGVTQTPKHLITATGQRVTLRCSPRSGDLSVYWYQQSLDQGLQFLIQYYNGEERAKGNILERFSAQQFPDLHSELNLSSLELGDSALYFCASSPRRAVLNTEAFFGQGTRLTVV.

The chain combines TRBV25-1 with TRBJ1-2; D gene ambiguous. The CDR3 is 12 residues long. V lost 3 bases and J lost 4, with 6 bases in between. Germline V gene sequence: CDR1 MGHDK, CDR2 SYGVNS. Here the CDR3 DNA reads TGTGCCAGCAGTGACCCCGGCTATGGCTACACCTTC. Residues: CASSDPGYGYTF.

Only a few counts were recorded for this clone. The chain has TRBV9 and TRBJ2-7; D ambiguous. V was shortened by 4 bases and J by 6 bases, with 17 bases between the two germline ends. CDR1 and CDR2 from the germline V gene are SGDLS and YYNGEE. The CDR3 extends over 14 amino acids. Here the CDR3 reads CASSPTNHQLEQYF. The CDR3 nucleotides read TGTGCCAGCAGCCCAACTAACCATCAGCTCGAGCAGTACTTC.

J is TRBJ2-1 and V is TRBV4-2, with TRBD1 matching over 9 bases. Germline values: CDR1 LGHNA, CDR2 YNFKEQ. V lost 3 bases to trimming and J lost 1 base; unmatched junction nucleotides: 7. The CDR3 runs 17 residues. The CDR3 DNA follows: TGTGCCAGCAGCCAGGGACAGGGAGTAGTGTCCTACAATGAGCAGTTCTTC. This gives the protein CASSQGQGVVSYNEQFF.

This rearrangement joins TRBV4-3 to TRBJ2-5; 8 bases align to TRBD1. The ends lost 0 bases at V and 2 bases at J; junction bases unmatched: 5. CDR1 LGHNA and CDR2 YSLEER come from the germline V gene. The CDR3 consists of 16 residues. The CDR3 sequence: CASSQDFGTGQETQYF. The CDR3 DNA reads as TGCGCCAGCAGCCAAGATTTCGGGACAGGTCAAGAGACCCAGTACTTC.

CDR3 loop: CASSPTFRDRAYNEQFF. CDR3 nucleotide sequence: TGTGCCAGCAGCCCGACCTTCCGGGACAGGGCATACAATGAGCAGTTCTTC. The chain combines TRBV7-9 with TRBJ2-1, with TRBD1 identical over 9 bases. With 5 bases clipped from V and 4 bases from J, the junction kept 12 bases outside the gene matches. CDR1 is SEHNR and CDR2 is FQNEAQ in the germline V gene (reference sequence). This CDR3 comprises 17 residues.

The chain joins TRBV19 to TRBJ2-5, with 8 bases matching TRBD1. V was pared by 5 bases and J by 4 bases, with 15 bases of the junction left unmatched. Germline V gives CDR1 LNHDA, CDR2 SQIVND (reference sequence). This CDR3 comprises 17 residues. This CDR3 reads CASSRAGGATARETQYF. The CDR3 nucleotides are TGTGCCAGTAGTCGGGCAGGGGGCGCGACGGCCCGAGAGACCCAGTACTTC.

Written as DNA, the CDR3 is TGCGCCAGCAGCCAAGATCATTCCAGGCCCAATCAGCCCCAGCATTTT. Translation gives CASSQDHSRPNQPQHF. The chain couples TRBV4-3 to TRBJ1-5; D gene ambiguous. This CDR3 comprises 16 residues. Per germline, CDR1 LGHNA and CDR2 YSLEER. Trimming pared 0 bases from V and 3 bases from J, leaving 12 bases between.